Detailed here is one T cell receptor (beta chain). This specimen comes from a study of blood T cell repertoires in COVID-19. The overall study: Samples came from the United States, Italy and Spain, spanning acute and convalescent COVID-19.

Profiled with immunoSEQ multiplex PCR; TCRdb holds only in-frame clones, not every one. Here the sample spans 220,000 or so clones, around 90% being singletons. Donors were grouped by their self-reported clinical history. This CDR3 is 15 amino acids long. After removal of 0 bases from V and 5 bases from J, the junction contained 2 bases not matched to a gene. Germline loops: CDR1 SGHRS, CDR2 YFSETQ. The V and J genes are TRBV5-1 and TRBJ2-5; 12 bases are a match to TRBD2. The sequenced sample consisted of PBMCs or T cells enriched from blood (not recorded which). The receptor was derived from a man younger than 45 who had been exposed to COVID-19. In DNA form, the CDR3 reads TGCGCCAGCAGCTTGGGACTAGCGGGGGAGGAGACCCAGTACTTC. It is translated as CASSLGLAGEETQYF.